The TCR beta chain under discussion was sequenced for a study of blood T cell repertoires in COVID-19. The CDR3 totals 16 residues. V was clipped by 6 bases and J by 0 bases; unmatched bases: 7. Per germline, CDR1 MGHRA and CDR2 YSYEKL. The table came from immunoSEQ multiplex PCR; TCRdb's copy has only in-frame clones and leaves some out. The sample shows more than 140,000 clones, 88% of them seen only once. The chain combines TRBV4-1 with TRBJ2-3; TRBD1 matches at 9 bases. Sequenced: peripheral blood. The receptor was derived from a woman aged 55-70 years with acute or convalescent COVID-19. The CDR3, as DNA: TGCGCCAGCAGATCCGGGACAGGGCGTAGCACAGATACGCAGTATTTT. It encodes CASRSGTGRSTDTQYF.